The 8 T cell receptor beta chains presented below share a single source sample, sequenced in a study of blood T cell repertoires in COVID-19. Sequencing was performed with immunoSEQ multiplex PCR; in TCRdb, only in-frame clones are kept and a portion is missing. The data contain roughly 250,000 clones, roughly nine tenths of them seen just once; the ten biggest clones take up over 2%. The sequencing sample was made of PBMCs or T cells enriched from blood (not recorded which). These receptors were obtained from a woman younger than 30 who had recovered from COVID-19.

V gene TRBV6-5 combines with J gene TRBJ2-1, with 7 bases matching TRBD2. The J segment lost 10 bases and the V segment lost 0 bases, leaving 0 bases of the junction unmatched. The germline V gene encodes CDR1 MNHEY and CDR2 SVGAGI. CDR3 length: 12 residues. CDR3: CASSYSGGEQFF. The CDR3 DNA reads as TGTGCCAGCAGTTACTCGGGGGGGGAGCAGTTCTTC.

The chain joins TRBV5-1 to TRBJ2-1, with TRBD2 matching 13 bases. The germline CDR1 and CDR2 sequences are SGHRS and YFSETQ. The CDR3 spans 19 residues. The V segment lost 2 bases and the J segment 5 bases; nucleotides outside the gene matches: 13. CDR3 coding DNA: TGCGCCAGCAGCTTTCTCGGCCCGTTACTAGCGGGGGGGAACAATGAGCAGTTCTTC. It translates to CASSFLGPLLAGGNNEQFF.

Here the CDR3 reads CASSLAGAYYGYTF. The CDR3 DNA is TGTGCCAGCAGCTTAGCAGGGGCCTACTATGGCTACACCTTC. V usage is TRBV7-2 and J usage is TRBJ1-2, with D perhaps TRBD1 (5 bases). Germline-derived CDR1 and CDR2 are SGHTA and FQGNSA. Trimming stripped 0 bases from V and 3 bases from J, with 8 bases between. The CDR3 sequence is 14 residues long.

The chain is built from TRBV11-3 and TRBJ2-1, with D possibly being TRBD1 (6 bases). The CDR3 consists of 20 residues. V lost 0 bases, J lost 5 bases, and 26 bases lay in between. Looked up from germline, CDR1 is SGHNT and CDR2 is YENEEA. CDR3 residues: CASSLEGETGTSLFDNEQFF. The CDR3, as DNA: TGTGCCAGCAGCTTAGAGGGGGAGACAGGCACATCCCTGTTTGACAATGAGCAGTTCTTC.

This clone was counted a single time. This chain uses TRBV3-1 (or the pseudogene TRBV3-2) with TRBJ1-1; D is undetermined. The CDR3 length is 13 residues. CDR1 and CDR2 from the germline V gene are LGHDT and YNNKEL (reference sequence). The ends were cut back, 1 base at V and 7 bases at J, with 10 bases in the middle. CDR3 loop: CASSQVAGLEAFF. DNA of the CDR3: TGTGCCAGCAGCCAAGTGGCTGGTCTTGAAGCTTTCTTT.

The chain couples TRBV28 to TRBJ2-3; TRBD2 aligns across 7 bases. The CDR3 is made up of 15 amino acids. The V gene's germline CDR1 is MDHEN and CDR2 SYDVKM. Trimming removed 2 bases from V and 2 bases from J; junction bases left unmatched: 4. CDR3 nucleotides: TGTGCCAGCAGTTTACGGGGAGGGTTCACAGATACGCAGTATTTT. Encoded protein: CASSLRGGFTDTQYF.

The J gene is TRBJ1-1, the V gene TRBV6-2 or TRBV6-3; D is possibly TRBD1 (6 bases). Trimming pared 5 bases from V and 0 bases from J, leaving 16 bases between. This CDR3 is built from 16 residues. The germline CDR1 and CDR2 sequences are MNHEY and SVGEGT. This CDR3 is CASSHGTLTLNTEAFF. The CDR3 DNA sequence: TGTGCCAGCAGTCACGGGACACTGACGTTGAACACTGAAGCTTTCTTT.

The chain links TRBV5-1 to TRBJ1-2; the match to TRBD1 covers 9 bases. Germline V CDR1 and CDR2: SGHRS, YFSETQ. The CDR3 sequence is 15 residues long. The V segment lost 4 bases and the J segment 4 bases; nucleotides outside the gene matches: 8. In nucleotides, the CDR3 is TGCGCCAGCAGCGTAGCTACAGGGGGCGGCTATGGCTACACCTTC. Its translation: CASSVATGGGYGYTF.